The following is a TCR beta chain sequence with its context. Clones were sequenced by immunoSEQ multiplex PCR, and TCRdb holds only the in-frame ones, with some missing. This sample yields 700,000 to 750,000 clones, of which 75% to 90% are seen a single time; more than 0.01% belongs to the top ten. This sample stems from a study of shared T cell receptors in the human thymus. Germline CDR1 reads SGHVS; CDR2 reads FNYEAQ. The CDR3 loop spans 21 amino acids. Trimming took 3 bases from V and 2 from J; bases not matched to a gene: 18. A further study also used this sample, focusing on human thymus T cells. From that study: Donation came from healthy Finnish infants having corrective surgery for congenital heart defects. In corrective heart surgery, resections were taken, and these provided the thymus tissue. Thymic and blood repertoires seemed to show skewed V and J gene use. Thymic repertoires overlap heavily among unrelated individuals, related research has reported.

The sample comprised thymocytes. J is TRBJ2-1 and V is TRBV7-6; 11 nucleotides match TRBD2. This sequence was found in a girl in the first two years of life with a congenital heart defect. CDR3 amino acids: CASSLEFGSSGGHDTYNEQFF. CDR3 DNA: TGTGCCAGCAGCTTGGAGTTCGGGTCTAGCGGGGGGCATGATACCTACAATGAGCAGTTCTTC.